The following is a TCR beta chain sequence with its context. Its antigen is currently not known. The record has no base qualities; no much larger clone is one base away. The data were obtained in a study of T cell responses to AZD1222 COVID-19 vaccine (dated by TCRdb to 2020 to 2022). In terms of the full investigation: AZD1222 recipients given second doses at about 4 weeks or at about 12 weeks were pooled, since spike-specific TCR depth and breadth were not found to differ between the two schedules. A total of around 240 trial participants underwent TCR sequencing, of whom roughly 210 had received two doses of AZD1222 and 26 had received two doses of the MenACWY control vaccine. Enrollment into the trials was organized by age into subgroups of 18-55, 56-69 and 70-plus years, and those subgroups contained roughly 150, 30 and 60 TCR-sequenced participants, respectively. Broader findings and caveats from the paper: CD4 TCRs associated with the vaccine covered the entire spike protein, and the dominant responses were in regions 160-218 and 743-854. Reportedly, almost half of the unique spike-specific TCRs recognized epitopes lying outside the regions that are mutated in the B.1.351 and B.1.1.7 variants. Spike-specific TCR breadth and depth rose significantly after two AZD1222 doses compared with day 0 and with MenACWY recipients. Most participants were white British and females outnumbered males, and the authors suggested that clonal diversity may have been underestimated. Conclusions about previously exposed vaccinees were limited because only a handful of AZD1222 recipients were SARS-CoV-2 seropositive at baseline. Because no samples from the day 14 peak response were available, repertoires could be characterized only after the peak T cell response. In the small 56-69-year group, the increase in depth fell short of significance, most likely because of low power.

In the paper's terms, the time point label means: baseline before first vaccination. The vaccinee samples were drawn from two UK trials, COV001 and COV002, one of which was a single-blind randomized controlled phase 2/3 trial testing AZD1222 (ChAdOx1 nCoV-19) in healthy adults. For TCRbeta chain sequencing, PBMC samples from trial participants were taken at day 0 and at day 28 after the second dose. The CDR3 regions of human TCRbeta chains were analyzed by immunosequencing. The study's processing was this. TCRs in the repertoires were matched against a reference library of SARS-CoV-2-specific TCRs that had been generated with the MIRA antigen-specificity platform. Breadth was defined as the fraction of unique TCRs that were SARS-CoV-2-associated, and depth was defined as the fraction of total T cells that were SARS-CoV-2-associated. Using the MIRA data, each spike-specific TCR was assigned both to the spike region to which the TCR was reactive and to a CD4 or CD8 class. Log10-transformed breadth and depth values were compared by one-way ANOVA with Sidak's multiple comparisons tests. In its TCRdb copy, this immuneACCESS table keeps in-frame sequences only and misses some clones. Where compared with another copy, unresolved V genes explain less than half of these, and the others have no known cause. V and J calls and clone size are copied from that table; D and trimming were computed from the DNA. Counted in this sample were 150,000 to 200,000 clones; 70% to 90% of them appeared once. The ten most abundant clones make up about 6.1% of the sample.

Including the terminal cysteine and phenylalanine, the CDR3 comprises 13 residues. Only the CDR3 DNA is retained, 39 bases long and in frame from the first base. Per the germline V gene (reference sequence), SGHNT is the CDR1 and YYREEE is the CDR2. The germline ends are 7 bases apart after V is trimmed by 0 bases and J by 4 bases. The clonotype originates from an adult in good health. This specimen consisted of peripheral blood, obtained on day 0 of AZD1222 vaccination. Rearrangement joined TRBV5-4 to TRBJ1-2; the best D guess is TRBD1, with 5 bases matching. The DNA sequence is given as TGTGCCAGCAGCTTGGACAGGCGCTATGGCTACACCTTC. Its protein reads: CASSLDRRYGYTF. The full variable domain, with segments outside the CDR3 supplied by the reference TRBV5-4 and TRBJ1-2 proteins, appears as ETGVTQSPTHLIKTRGQQVTLRCSSQSGHNTVSWYQQALGQGPQFIFQYYREEENGRGNFPPRFSGLQFPNYSSELNVNALELDDSALYLCASSLDRRYGYTFGSGTRLTVV.